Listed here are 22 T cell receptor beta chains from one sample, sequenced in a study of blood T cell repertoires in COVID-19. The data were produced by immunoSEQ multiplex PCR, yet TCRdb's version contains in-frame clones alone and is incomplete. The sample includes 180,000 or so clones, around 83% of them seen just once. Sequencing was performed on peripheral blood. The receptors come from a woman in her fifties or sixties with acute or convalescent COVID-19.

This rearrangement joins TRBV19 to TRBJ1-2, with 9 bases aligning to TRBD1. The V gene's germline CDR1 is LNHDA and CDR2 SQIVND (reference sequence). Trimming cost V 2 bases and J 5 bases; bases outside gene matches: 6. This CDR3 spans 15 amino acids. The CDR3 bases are TGTGCCAGTAGTATAAGGGACAGGGAATCTTATGGCTACACCTTC. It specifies CASSIRDRESYGYTF.

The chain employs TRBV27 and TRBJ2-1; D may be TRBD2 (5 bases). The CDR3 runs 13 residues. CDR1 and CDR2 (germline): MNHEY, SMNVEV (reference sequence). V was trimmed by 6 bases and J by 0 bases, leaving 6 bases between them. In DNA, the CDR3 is TGTGCCAGCAGGAGGGCCTCCTACAATGAGCAGTTCTTC. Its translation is CASRRASYNEQFF.

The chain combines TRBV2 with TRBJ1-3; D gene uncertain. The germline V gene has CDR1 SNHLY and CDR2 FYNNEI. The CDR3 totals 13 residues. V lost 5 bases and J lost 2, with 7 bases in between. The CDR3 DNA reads TGTGCCAGCAGTTTGGAGGCTGGAAACACCATATATTTT. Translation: CASSLEAGNTIYF.

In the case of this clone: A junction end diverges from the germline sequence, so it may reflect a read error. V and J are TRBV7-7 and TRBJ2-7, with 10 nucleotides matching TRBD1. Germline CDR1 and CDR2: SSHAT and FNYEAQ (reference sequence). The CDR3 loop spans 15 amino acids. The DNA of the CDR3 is TGTGCTAGCAGCTTAGGACAGGGGGTCGACTACGAGCAGTACTTC. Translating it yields CASSLGQGVDYEQYF.

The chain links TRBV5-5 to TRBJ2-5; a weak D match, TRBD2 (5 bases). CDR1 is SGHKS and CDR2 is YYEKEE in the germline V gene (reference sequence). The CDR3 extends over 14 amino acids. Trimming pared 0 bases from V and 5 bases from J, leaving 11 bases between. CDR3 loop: CASSLAGAGETQYF. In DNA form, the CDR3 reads TGTGCCAGCAGCTTGGCCGGTGCGGGTGAGACCCAGTACTTC.

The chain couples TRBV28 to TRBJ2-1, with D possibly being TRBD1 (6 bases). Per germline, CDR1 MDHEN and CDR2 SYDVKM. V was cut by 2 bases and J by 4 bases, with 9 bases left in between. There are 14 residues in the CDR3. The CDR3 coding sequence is TGTGCCAGCAGTTTAATAACAGGGTACAATGAGCAGTTCTTC. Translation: CASSLITGYNEQFF.

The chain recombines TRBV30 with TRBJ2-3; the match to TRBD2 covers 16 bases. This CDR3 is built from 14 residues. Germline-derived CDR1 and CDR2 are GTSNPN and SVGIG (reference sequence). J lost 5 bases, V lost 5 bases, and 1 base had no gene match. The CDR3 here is CAWGTSGRGDTQYF. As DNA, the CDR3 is TGTGCCTGGGGGACTAGCGGGAGGGGAGATACGCAGTATTTT.

CDR3 sequence: CASSRDRSEQYV. In nucleotides, the CDR3 is TGTGCCAGCAGCCGGGATCGCAGCGAGCAGTACGTC. The V gene is TRBV2, the J gene TRBJ2-7, with a weak D call TRBD2 (5 bases). CDR1 is SNHLY, CDR2 FYNNEI, per germline. The germline V and J ends were trimmed by 6 bases and 6 bases, with 12 bases remaining between them. The CDR3 length is 12 residues.

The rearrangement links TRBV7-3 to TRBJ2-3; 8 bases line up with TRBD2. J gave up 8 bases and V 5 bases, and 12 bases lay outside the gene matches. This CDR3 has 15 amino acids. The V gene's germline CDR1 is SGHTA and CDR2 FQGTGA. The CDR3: CASSQPPGGGATQYF. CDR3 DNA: TGTGCCAGCAGCCAACCCCCGGGAGGGGGAGCTACGCAGTATTTT.

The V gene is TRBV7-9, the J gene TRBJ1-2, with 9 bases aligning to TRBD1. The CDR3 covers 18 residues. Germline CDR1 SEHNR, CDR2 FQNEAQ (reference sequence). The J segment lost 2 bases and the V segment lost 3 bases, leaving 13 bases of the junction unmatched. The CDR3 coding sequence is TGTGCCAGCAGCTTTTTAACGGGACAGGGCCTCTCAAACTATGGCTACACCTTC. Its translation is CASSFLTGQGLSNYGYTF.

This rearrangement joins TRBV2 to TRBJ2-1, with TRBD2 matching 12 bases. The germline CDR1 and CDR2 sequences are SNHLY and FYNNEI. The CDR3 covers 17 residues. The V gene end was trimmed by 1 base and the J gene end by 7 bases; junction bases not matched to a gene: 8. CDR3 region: CASSEDQGLAGGNEQFF. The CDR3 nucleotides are TGTGCCAGCAGTGAAGACCAGGGTCTAGCGGGAGGGAATGAGCAGTTCTTC.

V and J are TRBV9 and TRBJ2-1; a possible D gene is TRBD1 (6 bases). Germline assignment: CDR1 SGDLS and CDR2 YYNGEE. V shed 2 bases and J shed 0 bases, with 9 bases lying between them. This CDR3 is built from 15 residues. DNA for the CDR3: TGTGCCAGCAGCGTTACAGGGAACTCCTACAATGAGCAGTTCTTC. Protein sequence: CASSVTGNSYNEQFF. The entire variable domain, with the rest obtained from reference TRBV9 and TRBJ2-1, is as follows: DSGVTQTPKHLITATGQRVTLRCSPRSGDLSVYWYQQSLDQGLQFLIQYYNGEERAKGNILERFSAQQFPDLHSELNLSSLELGDSALYFCASSVTGNSYNEQFFGPGTRLTVL.

This CDR3 is CASSYAGTSGFETQYF. In nucleotides, the CDR3 is TGCGCCAGCAGCTATGCGGGGACTAGCGGGTTTGAGACCCAGTACTTC. The chain is built from TRBV5-1 and TRBJ2-5; 12 bases line up with TRBD2. The CDR3 sequence is 16 residues long. V was clipped by 3 bases and J by 5 bases; unmatched bases: 8. The germline V gene has CDR1 SGHRS and CDR2 YFSETQ.

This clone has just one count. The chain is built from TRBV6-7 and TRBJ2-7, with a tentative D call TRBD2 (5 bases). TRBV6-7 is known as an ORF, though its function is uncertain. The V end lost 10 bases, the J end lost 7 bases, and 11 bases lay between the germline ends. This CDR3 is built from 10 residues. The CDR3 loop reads CAIRGREQYF. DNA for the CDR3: TGTGCCATAAGAGGGCGGGAGCAGTACTTC.

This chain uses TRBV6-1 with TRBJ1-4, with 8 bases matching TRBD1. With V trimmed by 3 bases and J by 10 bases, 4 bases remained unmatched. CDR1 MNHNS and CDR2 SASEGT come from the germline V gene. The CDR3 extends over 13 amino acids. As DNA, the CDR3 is TGTGCCAGCAGTGATCAGGGGGCAGGAAAACTGTTTTTT. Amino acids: CASSDQGAGKLFF.

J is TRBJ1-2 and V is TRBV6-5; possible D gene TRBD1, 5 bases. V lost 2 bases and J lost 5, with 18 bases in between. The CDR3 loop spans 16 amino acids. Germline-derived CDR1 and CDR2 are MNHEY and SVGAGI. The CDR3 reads CASSYQPGRGGYGYTF. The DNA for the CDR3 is TGTGCCAGCAGTTACCAACCGGGACGGGGGGGATATGGCTACACCTTC.

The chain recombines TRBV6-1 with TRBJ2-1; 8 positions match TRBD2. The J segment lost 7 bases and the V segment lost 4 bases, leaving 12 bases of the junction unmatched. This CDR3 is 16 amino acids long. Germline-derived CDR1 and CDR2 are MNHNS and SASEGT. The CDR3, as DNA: TGTGCCAGCAGTGGCCTCGGGAGGGCCTTCGGTAATGAGCAGTTCTTC. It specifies CASSGLGRAFGNEQFF.

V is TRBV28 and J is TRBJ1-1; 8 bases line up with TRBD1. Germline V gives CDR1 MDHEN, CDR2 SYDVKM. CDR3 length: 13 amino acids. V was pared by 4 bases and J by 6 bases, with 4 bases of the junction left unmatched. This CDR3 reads CASSYGQGPEAFF. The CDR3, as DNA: TGTGCCAGCAGTTATGGACAGGGCCCTGAAGCTTTCTTT. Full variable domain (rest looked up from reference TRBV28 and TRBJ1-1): DVKVTQSSRYLVKRTGEKVFLECVQDMDHENMFWYRQDPGLGLRLIYFSYDVKMKEKGDIPEGYSVSREKKERFSLILESASTNQTSMYLCASSYGQGPEAFFGQGTRLTVV.

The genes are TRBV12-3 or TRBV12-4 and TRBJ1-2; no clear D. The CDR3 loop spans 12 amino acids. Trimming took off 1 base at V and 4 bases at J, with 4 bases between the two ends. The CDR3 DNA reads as TGTGCCAGCAGTTTAGAGCTCTATGGCTACACCTTC. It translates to CASSLELYGYTF.

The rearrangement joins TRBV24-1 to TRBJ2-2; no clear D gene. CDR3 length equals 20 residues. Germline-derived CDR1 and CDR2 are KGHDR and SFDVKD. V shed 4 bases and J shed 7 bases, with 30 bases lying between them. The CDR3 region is CATSDHSNFGQPRRNGELFF. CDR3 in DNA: TGTGCCACCAGTGACCATTCCAACTTCGGTCAGCCTAGACGTAACGGGGAGCTGTTTTTT.

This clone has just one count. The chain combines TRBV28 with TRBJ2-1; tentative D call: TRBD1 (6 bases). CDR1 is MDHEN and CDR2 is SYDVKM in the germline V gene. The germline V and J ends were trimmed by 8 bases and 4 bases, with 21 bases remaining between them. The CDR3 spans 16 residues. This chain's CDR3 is CASSISGRGDYNEQFF. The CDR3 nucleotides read TGTGCCAGCTCAATCTCCGGCAGGGGCGATTACAATGAGCAGTTCTTC. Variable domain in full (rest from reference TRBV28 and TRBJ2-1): DVKVTQSSRYLVKRTGEKVFLECVQDMDHENMFWYRQDPGLGLRLIYFSYDVKMKEKGDIPEGYSVSREKKERFSLILESASTNQTSMYLCASSISGRGDYNEQFFGPGTRLTVL.

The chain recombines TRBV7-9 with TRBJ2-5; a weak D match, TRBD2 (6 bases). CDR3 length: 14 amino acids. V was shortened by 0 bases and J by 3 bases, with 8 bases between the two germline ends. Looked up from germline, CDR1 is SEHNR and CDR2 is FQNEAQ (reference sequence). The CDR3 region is CASSLAASEETQYF. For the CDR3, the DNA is TGTGCCAGCAGCTTAGCGGCTAGCGAAGAGACCCAGTACTTC.